A selection of T cell receptor beta chains follows, all from one sample in a study of cytomegalovirus exposure and HLA in healthy donors. Repertoires were generated with immunoSEQ multiplex PCR, while TCRdb's copy carries only in-frame clones and drops some. The sample lists roughly 120,000 clones; roughly 80% were seen once. Sequencing was done on a sample of PBMCs. These receptors were taken from a man aged 30 to 39 in good health and CMV-seropositive. Both conserved end residues are trimmed from each CDR3.

V gene	J gene	CDR3 protein
TRBV25-1	TRBJ2-5	ASSPKPKTSGYQETQY
TRBV10-3	TRBJ1-1	AISESTKAGGAF
TRBV9	TRBJ2-5	ASSVAGGTETQY
TRBV4-2	TRBJ2-7	ASSQGRQGPYEQY
TRBV7-6	TRBJ2-3	ASSLDKAAGASSTDTQY
TRBV11-2	TRBJ1-3	ASSLRGQPFSGNTIY
TRBV18	TRBJ2-7	ASSPLPTGSSLYYEQY
TRBV5-1	TRBJ1-1	ASSLEGWNTEAF
TRBV11-2	TRBJ2-6	ASSQTGSGANVLT
TRBV9	TRBJ1-6	ASTRWSSYNSPLH
TRBV7-3	TRBJ1-3	ASSLRRINSGNTIY
TRBV5-1	TRBJ1-3	ASSPGASGNTIY
TRBV27	TRBJ1-2	ASGARQGIYGYT
TRBV7-8	TRBJ2-1	ASSSWDTKYNEQF
TRBV4-3	-	ASSPVGGALSYEQY
TRBV29-1	TRBJ2-2	SVEISRVGTGELF
TRBV7-8	TRBJ2-1	ASSLEVVALNEQF
TRBV5-1	TRBJ2-3	ASSLTGTKFIDTQY
TRBV25-1	TRBJ1-5	ASSDSGVDQPQH
TRBV29-1	TRBJ2-7	STRTGRDEQY
TRBV7-3	TRBJ2-7	ASSPSGELAYEQY
TRBV9	TRBJ2-7	ASSVRAGGPSYEQY
TRBV5-1	TRBJ2-3	ASSSSTGERTDTQY
TRBV19	TRBJ2-7	ASSSQSRTGSYEQY
TRBV30	TRBJ1-1	AGGTPMNTEAF
TRBV4-2	TRBJ2-7	ASSRGTGTSYEQY
TRBV6-1	TRBJ1-1	ASSELTGRGFEAF
TRBV18	TRBJ1-2	ASSPGQDYGYT
TRBV5-5	TRBJ2-7	ASSLEGRGHEQY
TRBV25-1	TRBJ2-3	ASSPGTGADTQY
TRBV6-5	-	ASSYHSGGNEQF
TRBV6-6	TRBJ1-4	ASSSGTGTEKLF
TRBV10-2	TRBJ2-5	ASSELRAQY
TRBV11-2	TRBJ1-2	ASSQPDRVSYT
TRBV4-3	TRBJ2-5	ASSQDRRTQY
TRBV4-1	TRBJ1-3	ASSQVRGSGNTIY
TRBV11-3	TRBJ2-5	ASSSGLAGTLETQY
TRBV5-4	TRBJ1-2	ASSLGRGQDYGYT
TRBV7-3	TRBJ1-1	ASSLQTGTEAF
TRBV7-2	TRBJ1-6	ASSLATSQPPLH
TRBV7-9	TRBJ1-6	ASSLDAQGEGSPLH
TRBV7-2	TRBJ2-2	ASRPTSAGGELF
TRBV18	TRBJ1-4	ASSPARADLATNEKLF
TRBV7-9	TRBJ1-1	ASSAHVGPNTEAF
TRBV9	TRBJ1-2	ASSVEKGGTNYGYT
TRBV7-9	TRBJ1-2	ASSLDAGQYYGYT
TRBV20-1	TRBJ1-2	TPADIYGYT
TRBV19	TRBJ1-5	ASSPRRYQPQH
TRBV11-3	TRBJ2-3	ASSLDFGGGTDTQY
TRBV2	TRBJ2-5	ATLTGLGEETQY
TRBV6-5	TRBJ2-3	ASRLTSGGVLY
TRBV5-1	TRBJ2-5	ASSLQSSGDPRETQY
TRBV30	TRBJ2-1	AWTQALNEQF
TRBV19	TRBJ1-2	ASSKRTGSTYGYT
TRBV9	TRBJ2-5	ASSVGAGVQETQY